This T cell receptor (beta chain) is drawn from a study of blood T cells in healthy people across ages. Overall study results and limits: PBMCs went unsorted, and a conclusive naive versus antigen-experienced comparison was therefore prevented.

On this clonotype itself: Its matching antigen is unknown. Just one base apart from a much larger clone, this may be a read error.

The CDR3 runs to 14 residues. Germline V gives CDR1 MNHNY, CDR2 SVGAGI (reference sequence). A J-beta primer mix and a sample-barcoded 5' primer were used in a second PCR of roughly 6 to 11 cycles. TCRdb analysed the 5' RACE reads with MiXCR anew, one entry per CDR3 protein. Found here are 550,000 to 650,000 distinct CDR3 sequences, under 30% of them singletons; the top ten hold roughly 14%. The rearrangement uses TRBV6-6 and TRBJ2-5, with TRBD1 identical over 8 bases. The sequence derives from a woman aged 80 or over in good health. Sequenced sample: blood. The CDR3 reads CASSRQGPQESQYF. In DNA, the CDR3 is TGTGCCAGCAGCCGACAGGGGCCTCAAGAGTCCCAGTACTTC.